This T cell receptor beta chain comes out of a study of OX40 agonist ivuxolimab in advanced cancers. Study background: Patients achieving partial responses numbered three: one hepatocellular carcinoma case and two cutaneous melanoma cases.

This clone was seen just once. Its antigen is not identified. At one boundary the junction diverges from the germline segment, which might be a read error. Notes on the study in general: Average numbers of expanded clones were greater in CD8+ T cells than in CD4+.

CDR3 length equals 15 residues. Germline CDR1 is SGHAT and CDR2 is FQNNGV. TCRdb keeps only in-frame clones here, not all; method: immunoSEQ multiplex PCR. This sample has 100,000 to 110,000 clones, with approximately 90% found just once. The TCR sequence derives from an adult with an advanced solid tumor such as melanoma, head and neck, liver or kidney cancer. Sequences were derived from CD4+ or CD8+ T cells sorted from blood, sampled in a trial of the OX40 agonist ivuxolimab. The gene calls are TRBV11-2 and TRBJ2-2; D assignment may be TRBD1 or TRBD2 (5 bases each). The chain's CDR3 is CANSLTGAHTGELFF. As DNA, the CDR3 is TGTGCCAACAGCCTGACCGGGGCCCACACCGGGGAGCTGTTTTTT.